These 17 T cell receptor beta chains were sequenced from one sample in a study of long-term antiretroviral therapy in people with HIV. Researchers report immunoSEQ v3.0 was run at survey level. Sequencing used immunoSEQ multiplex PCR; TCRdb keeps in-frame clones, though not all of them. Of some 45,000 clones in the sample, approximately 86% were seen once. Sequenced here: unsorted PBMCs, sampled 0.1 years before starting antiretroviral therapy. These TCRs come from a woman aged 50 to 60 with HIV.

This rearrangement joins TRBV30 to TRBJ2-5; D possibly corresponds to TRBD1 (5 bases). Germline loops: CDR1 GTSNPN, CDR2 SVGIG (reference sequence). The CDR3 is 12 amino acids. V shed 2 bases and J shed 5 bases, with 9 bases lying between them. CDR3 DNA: TGTGCCTGGAGTCCCTCAGGGGAGACCCAGTACTTC. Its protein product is CAWSPSGETQYF. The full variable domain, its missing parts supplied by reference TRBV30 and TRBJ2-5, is SQTIHQWPATLVQPVGSPLSLECTVEGTSNPNLYWYRQAAGRGLQLLFYSVGIGQISSEVPQNLSASRPQDRQFILSSKKLLLSDSGFYLCAWSPSGETQYFGPGTRLLVL.

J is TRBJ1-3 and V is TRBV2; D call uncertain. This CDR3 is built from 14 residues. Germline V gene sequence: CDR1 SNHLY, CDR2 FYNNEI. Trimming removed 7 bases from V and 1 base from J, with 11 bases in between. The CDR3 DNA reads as TGTGCCAGCATGCGCCGGCCTTCTGGAAACACCATATATTTT. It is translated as CASMRRPSGNTIYF.

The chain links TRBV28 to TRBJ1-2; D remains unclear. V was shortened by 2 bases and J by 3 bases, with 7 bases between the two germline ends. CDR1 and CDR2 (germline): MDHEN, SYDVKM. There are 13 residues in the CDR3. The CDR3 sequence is CASSLGRDYGYTF. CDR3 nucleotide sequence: TGTGCCAGCAGTTTAGGACGGGACTATGGCTACACCTTC.

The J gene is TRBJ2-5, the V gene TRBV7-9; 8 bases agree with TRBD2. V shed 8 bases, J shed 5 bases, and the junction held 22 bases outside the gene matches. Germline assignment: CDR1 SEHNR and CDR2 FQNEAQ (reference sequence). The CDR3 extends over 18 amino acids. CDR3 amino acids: CASSRGGRSDTQSETQYF. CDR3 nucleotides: TGTGCCAGCTCTCGGGGGGGCCGATCGGACACCCAATCGGAGACCCAGTACTTC.

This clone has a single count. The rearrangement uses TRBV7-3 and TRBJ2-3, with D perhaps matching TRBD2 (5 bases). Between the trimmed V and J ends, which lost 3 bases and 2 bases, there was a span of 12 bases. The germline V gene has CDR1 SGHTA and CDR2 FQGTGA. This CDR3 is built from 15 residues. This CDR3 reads CASSFGISYTDTQYF. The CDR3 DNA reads TGTGCCAGCAGCTTCGGGATCTCCTACACAGATACGCAGTATTTT.

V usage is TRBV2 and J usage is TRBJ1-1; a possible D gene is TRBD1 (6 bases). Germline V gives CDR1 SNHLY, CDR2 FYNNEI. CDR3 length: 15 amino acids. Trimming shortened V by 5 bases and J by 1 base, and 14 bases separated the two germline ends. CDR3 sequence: CASSSDRKGNTEAFF. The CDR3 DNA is TGTGCCAGCAGTTCAGACAGGAAAGGGAACACTGAAGCTTTCTTT.

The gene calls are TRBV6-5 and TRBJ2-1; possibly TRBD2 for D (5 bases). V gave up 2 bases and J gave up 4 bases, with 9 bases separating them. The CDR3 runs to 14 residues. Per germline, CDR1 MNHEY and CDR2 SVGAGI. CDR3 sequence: CASSYAGAYNEQFF. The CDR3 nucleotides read TGTGCCAGCAGTTACGCGGGTGCTTACAATGAGCAGTTCTTC.

The DNA for the CDR3 is TGTGCCAGCAGGCGGAGGGCGAACACTGAAGCTTTCTTT. Amino acid sequence: CASRRRANTEAFF. This chain connects TRBV11-1 to TRBJ1-1; the D is unclear. This CDR3 spans 13 amino acids. The germline V gene has CDR1 SGHAT and CDR2 FQDESV (reference sequence). Between the trimmed V and J ends, which lost 6 bases and 1 base, there was a span of 9 bases.

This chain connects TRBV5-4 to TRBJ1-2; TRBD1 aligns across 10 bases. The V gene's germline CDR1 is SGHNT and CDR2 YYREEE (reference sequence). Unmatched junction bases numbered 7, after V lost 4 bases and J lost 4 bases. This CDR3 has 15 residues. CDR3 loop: CASSQTGTGVYGYTF. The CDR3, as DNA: TGTGCCAGCAGCCAAACCGGGACAGGGGTCTATGGCTACACCTTC.

The CDR3 sequence is CASSYGTDQETQYF. The CDR3 DNA sequence: TGTGCCAGCAGCTATGGGACAGACCAAGAGACCCAGTACTTC. The chain couples TRBV5-4 to TRBJ2-5, with 7 bases identical to TRBD1. The V gene's germline CDR1 is SGHNT and CDR2 YYREEE (reference sequence). The CDR3 totals 14 residues. J lost 0 bases, V lost 3 bases, and 2 bases had no gene match. The entire variable domain, with the rest obtained from reference TRBV5-4 and TRBJ2-5, is as follows: ETGVTQSPTHLIKTRGQQVTLRCSSQSGHNTVSWYQQALGQGPQFIFQYYREEENGRGNFPPRFSGLQFPNYSSELNVNALELDDSALYLCASSYGTDQETQYFGPGTRLLVL.

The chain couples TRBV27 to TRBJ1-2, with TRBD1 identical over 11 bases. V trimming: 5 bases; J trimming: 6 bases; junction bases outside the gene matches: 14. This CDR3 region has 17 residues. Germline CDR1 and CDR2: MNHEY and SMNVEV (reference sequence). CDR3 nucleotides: TGTGCCAGCAGTCCTTGGACAGGGGGCGCCGAAGGGGATGGCTACACCTTC. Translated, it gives CASSPWTGGAEGDGYTF.

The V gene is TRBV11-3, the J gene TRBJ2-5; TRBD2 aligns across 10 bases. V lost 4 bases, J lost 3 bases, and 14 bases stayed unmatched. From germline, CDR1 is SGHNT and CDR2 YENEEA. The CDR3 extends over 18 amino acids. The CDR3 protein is CASSSLPIPGLAEETQYF. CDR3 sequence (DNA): TGTGCCAGCAGCTCTCTCCCTATACCCGGACTAGCGGAAGAGACCCAGTACTTC.

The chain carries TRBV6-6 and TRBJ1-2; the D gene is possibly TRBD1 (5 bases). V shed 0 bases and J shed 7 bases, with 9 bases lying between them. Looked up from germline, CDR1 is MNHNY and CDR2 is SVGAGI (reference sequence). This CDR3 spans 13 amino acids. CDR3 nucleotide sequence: TGTGCCAGCAGTTACTCGAACGGGGCTGGCTACACCTTC. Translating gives CASSYSNGAGYTF.

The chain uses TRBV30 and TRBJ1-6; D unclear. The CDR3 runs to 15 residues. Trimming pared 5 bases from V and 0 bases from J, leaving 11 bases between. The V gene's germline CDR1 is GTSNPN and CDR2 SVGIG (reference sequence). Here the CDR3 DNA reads TGTGCCTGGGGAGAAACTAGCTCCTATAATTCACCCCTCCACTTT. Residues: CAWGETSSYNSPLHF.

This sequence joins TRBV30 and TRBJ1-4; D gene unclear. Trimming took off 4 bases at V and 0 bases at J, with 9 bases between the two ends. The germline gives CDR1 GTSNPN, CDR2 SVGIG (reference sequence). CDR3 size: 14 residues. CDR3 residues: CAWKRVATNEKLFF. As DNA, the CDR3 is TGTGCCTGGAAGAGGGTTGCAACTAATGAAAAACTGTTTTTT.

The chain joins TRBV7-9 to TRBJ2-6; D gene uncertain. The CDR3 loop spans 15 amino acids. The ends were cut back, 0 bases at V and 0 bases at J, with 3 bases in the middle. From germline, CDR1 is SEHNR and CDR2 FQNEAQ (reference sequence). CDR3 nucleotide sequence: TGTGCCAGCAGCTTAGCCGTCTCTGGGGCCAACGTCCTGACTTTC. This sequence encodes CASSLAVSGANVLTF.

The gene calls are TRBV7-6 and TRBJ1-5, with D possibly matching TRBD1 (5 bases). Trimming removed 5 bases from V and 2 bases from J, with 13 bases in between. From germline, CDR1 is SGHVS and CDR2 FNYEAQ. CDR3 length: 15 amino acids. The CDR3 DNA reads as TGTGCCAGCAGCCCTGGGGGGGTAGGCAATCAGCCCCAGCATTTT. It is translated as CASSPGGVGNQPQHF.